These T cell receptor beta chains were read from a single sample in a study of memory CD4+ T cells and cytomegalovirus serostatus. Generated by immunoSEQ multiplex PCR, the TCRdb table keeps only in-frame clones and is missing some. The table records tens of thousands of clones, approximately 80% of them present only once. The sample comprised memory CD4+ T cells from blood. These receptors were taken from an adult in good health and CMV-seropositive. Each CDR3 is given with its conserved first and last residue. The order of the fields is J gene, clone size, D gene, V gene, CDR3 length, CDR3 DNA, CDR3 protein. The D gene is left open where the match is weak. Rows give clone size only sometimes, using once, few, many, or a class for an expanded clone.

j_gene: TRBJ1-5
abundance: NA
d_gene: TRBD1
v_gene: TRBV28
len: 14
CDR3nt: TGTGCCAGCAGCCTCGGACAGGGGAGGCAGCCCCAGCATTTT
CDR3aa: CASSLGQGRQPQHF

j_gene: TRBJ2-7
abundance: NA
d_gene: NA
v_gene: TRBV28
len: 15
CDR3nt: TGTGCCAGCAGCCCACCCGGGGGAAACTTCGGCGAGCAGTACTTC
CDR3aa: CASSPPGGNFGEQYF

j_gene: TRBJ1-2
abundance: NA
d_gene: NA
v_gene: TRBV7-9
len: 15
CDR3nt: TGTGCCAGCAGTCGATTCGGGGCGGGAGCGAGCGGCTACACCTTC
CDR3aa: CASSRFGAGASGYTF

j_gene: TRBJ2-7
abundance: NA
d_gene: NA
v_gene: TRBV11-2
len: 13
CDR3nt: TGTGCCAGCAGCCCCCGACGGACCACCGAGCAGTACTTC
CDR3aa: CASSPRRTTEQYF

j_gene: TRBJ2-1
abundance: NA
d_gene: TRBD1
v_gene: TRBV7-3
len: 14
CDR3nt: TGTGCCAGCAGCTTAGGGGGACAGGTCACTGAGCAGTTCTTC
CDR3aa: CASSLGGQVTEQFF

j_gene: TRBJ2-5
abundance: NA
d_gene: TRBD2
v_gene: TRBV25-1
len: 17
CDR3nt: TGTGCCAGCAGTGGGGTACTAGCGGGAGGGCCTAGGGAGACCCAGTACTTC
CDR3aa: CASSGVLAGGPRETQYF

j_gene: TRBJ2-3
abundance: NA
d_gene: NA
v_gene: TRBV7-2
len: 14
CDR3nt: TGTGCCAGCAGCCTGGGGGTTGCAACAGATACGCAGTATTTT
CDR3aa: CASSLGVATDTQYF

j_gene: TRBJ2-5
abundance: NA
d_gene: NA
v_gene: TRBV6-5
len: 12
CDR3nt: TGTGCCAGCCTCTCGTGGGGGGAGACCCAGTACTTC
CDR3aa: CASLSWGETQYF

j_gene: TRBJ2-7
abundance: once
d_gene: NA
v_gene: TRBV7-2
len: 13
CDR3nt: TGTGCCAGCAGCTTAGGTAATACCTATGAGCAGTACTTC
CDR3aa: CASSLGNTYEQYF

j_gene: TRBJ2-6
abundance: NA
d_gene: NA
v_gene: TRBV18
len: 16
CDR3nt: TGTGCCAGCTCTGGAGATTTTTATTCTGGGGCCAACGTCCTGACTTTC
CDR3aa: CASSGDFYSGANVLTF

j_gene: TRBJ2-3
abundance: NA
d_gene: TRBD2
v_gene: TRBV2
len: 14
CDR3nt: TGTGCCAGCACGTTAGCGGGGGGCACAGATACGCAGTATTTT
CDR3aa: CASTLAGGTDTQYF

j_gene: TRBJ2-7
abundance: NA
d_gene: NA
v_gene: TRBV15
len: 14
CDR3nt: TGTGCCACCAGCAGATCAGGGGGGTTCTACGAGCAGTACTTC
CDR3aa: CATSRSGGFYEQYF

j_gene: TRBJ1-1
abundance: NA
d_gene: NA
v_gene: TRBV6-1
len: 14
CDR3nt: TGTGCCAGCAGTGAAGCGGGGATGAACACTGAAGCTTTCTTT
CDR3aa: CASSEAGMNTEAFF